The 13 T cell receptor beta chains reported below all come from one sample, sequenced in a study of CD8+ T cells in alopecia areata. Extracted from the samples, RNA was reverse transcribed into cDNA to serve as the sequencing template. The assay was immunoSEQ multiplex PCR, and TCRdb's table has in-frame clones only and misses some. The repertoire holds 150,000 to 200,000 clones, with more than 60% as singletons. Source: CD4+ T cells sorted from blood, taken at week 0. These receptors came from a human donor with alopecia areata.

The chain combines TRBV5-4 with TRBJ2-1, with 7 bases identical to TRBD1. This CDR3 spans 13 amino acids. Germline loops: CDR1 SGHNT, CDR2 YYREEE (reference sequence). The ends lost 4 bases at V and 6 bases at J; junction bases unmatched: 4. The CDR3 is CASSVGQFNEQFF. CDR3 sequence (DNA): TGTGCCAGCAGCGTGGGACAGTTCAATGAGCAGTTCTTC.

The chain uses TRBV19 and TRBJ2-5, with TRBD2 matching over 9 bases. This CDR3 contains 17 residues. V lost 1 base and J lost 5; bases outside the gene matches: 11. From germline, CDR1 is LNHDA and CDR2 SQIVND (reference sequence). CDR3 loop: CASSIGEASGAYETQYF. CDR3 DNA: TGTGCCAGTAGTATAGGGGAGGCTAGCGGGGCCTACGAGACCCAGTACTTC.

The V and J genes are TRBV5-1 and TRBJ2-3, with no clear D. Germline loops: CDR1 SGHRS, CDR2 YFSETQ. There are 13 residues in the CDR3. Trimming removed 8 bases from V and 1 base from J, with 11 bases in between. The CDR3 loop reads CASRAGGTDTQYF. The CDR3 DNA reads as TGCGCCAGTCGAGCCGGAGGCACAGATACGCAGTATTTT. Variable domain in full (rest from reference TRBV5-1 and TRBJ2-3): KAGVTQTPRYLIKTRGQQVTLSCSPISGHRSVSWYQQTPGQGLQFLFEYFSETQRNKGNFPGRFSGRQFSNSRSEMNVSTLELGDSALYLCASRAGGTDTQYFGPGTRLTVL.

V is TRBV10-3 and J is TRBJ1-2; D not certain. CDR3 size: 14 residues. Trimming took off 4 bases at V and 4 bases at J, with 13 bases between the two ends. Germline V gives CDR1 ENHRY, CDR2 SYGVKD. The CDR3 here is CAISGGRPSYGYTF. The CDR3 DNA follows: TGTGCCATCAGTGGAGGGCGGCCGTCCTATGGCTACACCTTC.

This CDR3 reads CASNTGTGSYEQYF. CDR3 coding DNA: TGCGCCAGCAACACCGGGACAGGGAGCTACGAGCAGTACTTC. This chain uses TRBV5-1 with TRBJ2-7, with 9 bases lining up with TRBD1. Looked up from germline, CDR1 is SGHRS and CDR2 is YFSETQ. J gave up 3 bases and V 6 bases, and 7 bases lay outside the gene matches. The CDR3 has 14 amino acids.

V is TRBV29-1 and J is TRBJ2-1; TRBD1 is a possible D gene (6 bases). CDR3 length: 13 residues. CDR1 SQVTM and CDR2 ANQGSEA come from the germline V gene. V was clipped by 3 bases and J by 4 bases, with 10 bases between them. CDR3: CSVDRGLYNEQFF. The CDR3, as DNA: TGCAGCGTTGACAGGGGCCTTTACAATGAGCAGTTCTTC.

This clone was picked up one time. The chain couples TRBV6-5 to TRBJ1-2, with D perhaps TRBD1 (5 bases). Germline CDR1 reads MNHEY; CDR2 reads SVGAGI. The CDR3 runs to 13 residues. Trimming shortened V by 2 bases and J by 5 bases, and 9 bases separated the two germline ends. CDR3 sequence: CASSYGDRYGYTF. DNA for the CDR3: TGTGCCAGCAGTTACGGGGACCGATATGGCTACACCTTC.

CDR3 loop: CASSQGRTSGQLFF. For the CDR3, the DNA is TGCGCCAGCAGCCAAGGTCGGACGTCGGGTCAACTGTTTTTT. V is TRBV4-3 and J is TRBJ1-4; no firm D call. Trimming cost V 1 base and J 12 bases, with 15 bases left between them. The CDR3 consists of 14 residues. Germline V CDR1 and CDR2: LGHNA, YSLEER.

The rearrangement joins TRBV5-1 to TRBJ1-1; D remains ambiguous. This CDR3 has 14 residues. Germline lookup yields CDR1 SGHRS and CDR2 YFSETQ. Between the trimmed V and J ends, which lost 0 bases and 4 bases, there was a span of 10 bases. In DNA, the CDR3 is TGCGCCAGCAGCTTGGTTAGTTATTCCACTGAAGCTTTCTTT. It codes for CASSLVSYSTEAFF.

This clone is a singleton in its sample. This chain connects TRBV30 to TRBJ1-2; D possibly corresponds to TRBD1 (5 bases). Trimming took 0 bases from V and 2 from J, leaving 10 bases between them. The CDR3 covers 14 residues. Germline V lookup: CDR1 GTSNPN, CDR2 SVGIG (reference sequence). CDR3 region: CAWSVLTGNYGYTF. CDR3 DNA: TGTGCCTGGAGTGTACTAACAGGCAACTATGGCTACACCTTC.

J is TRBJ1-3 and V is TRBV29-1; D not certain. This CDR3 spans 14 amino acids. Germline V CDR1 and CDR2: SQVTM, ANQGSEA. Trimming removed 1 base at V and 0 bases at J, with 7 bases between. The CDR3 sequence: CSVEGESSGNTIYF. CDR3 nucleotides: TGCAGCGTTGAAGGGGAGAGCTCTGGAAACACCATATATTTT.

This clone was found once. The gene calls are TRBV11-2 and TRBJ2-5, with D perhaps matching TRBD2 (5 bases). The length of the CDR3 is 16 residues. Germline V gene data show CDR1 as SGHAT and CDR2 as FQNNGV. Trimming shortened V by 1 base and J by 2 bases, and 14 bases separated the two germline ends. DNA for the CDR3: TGTGCCAGCAGCTTAGTATGGTCTAGCAGGCAAGAGACCCAGTACTTC. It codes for CASSLVWSSRQETQYF. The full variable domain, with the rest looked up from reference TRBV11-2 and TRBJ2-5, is EAGVAQSPRYKIIEKRQSVAFWCNPISGHATLYWYQQILGQGPKLLIQFQNNGVVDDSQLPKDRFSAERLKGVDSTLKIQPAKLEDSAVYLCASSLVWSSRQETQYFGPGTRLLVL.

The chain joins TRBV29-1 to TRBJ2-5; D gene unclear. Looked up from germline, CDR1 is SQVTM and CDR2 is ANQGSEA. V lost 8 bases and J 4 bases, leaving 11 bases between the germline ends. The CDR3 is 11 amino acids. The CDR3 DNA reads TGCAGCTTCATATCCGGAGAGACCCAGTACTTC. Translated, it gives CSFISGETQYF.